Following are 20 T cell receptor beta chains from one sample sequenced in a study of control samples from healthy donors and cancer patients. Profiling relied on immunoSEQ multiplex PCR, and the TCRdb table lists in-frame clones only, not all of them. The sample lists 40,000 to 50,000 clones, over 90% occurring once. Sequencing input: PBMCs. The receptors here all came from a woman between 50 and 59 years old with head and neck cancer.

The chain has TRBV5-1 and TRBJ1-1, with TRBD1 as a possible D gene (6 bases). CDR1 is SGHRS and CDR2 is YFSETQ in the germline V gene. The V and J ends lost 1 base and 4 bases respectively, with 11 bases between them. This CDR3 comprises 14 residues. The CDR3 DNA reads TGCGCCAGCAGCTTGATGGGGGCCACCACTGAAGCTTTCTTT. Its protein is CASSLMGATTEAFF.

The V gene is TRBV30, the J gene TRBJ2-3, with no clear D. CDR1 GTSNPN and CDR2 SVGIG come from the germline V gene (reference sequence). The CDR3 runs 14 residues. The ends were cut back, 3 bases at V and 0 bases at J, with 10 bases in the middle. The CDR3 sequence: CAWSYTYSTDTQYF. The CDR3 DNA reads TGTGCCTGGAGCTACACTTATAGCACAGATACGCAGTATTTT.

The chain links TRBV2 to TRBJ1-4; D gene uncertain. The V and J ends lost 7 bases and 1 base respectively, with 13 bases between them. Germline V gene sequence: CDR1 SNHLY, CDR2 FYNNEI. CDR3 length: 15 residues. Written as DNA, the CDR3 is TGTGCCAGCATTCCGGACGGATTAACTAATGAAAAACTGTTTTTT. Translated: CASIPDGLTNEKLFF.

This chain links TRBV6-6 with TRBJ1-2; no clear D. The CDR3 runs to 15 residues. Germline V gene lookup returns CDR1 MNHNY and CDR2 SVGAGI (reference sequence). Trimming removed 4 bases at V and 2 bases at J, with 14 bases between. CDR3 coding DNA: TGTGCCAGCAGTTCCACCGACGGGCCAAACTATGGCTACACCTTC. Protein sequence: CASSSTDGPNYGYTF.

The genes are TRBV14 and TRBJ2-3; D perhaps matches TRBD1 (5 bases). The CDR3 is 15 residues long. CDR1 is SGHDN and CDR2 is FVKESK in the germline V gene. The V gene lost 0 bases and the J gene lost 5 bases, with 12 bases spanning the gap. CDR3 loop: CASSQEGDIIDTQYF. CDR3 nucleotide sequence: TGTGCCAGCAGCCAAGAAGGGGATATCATAGATACGCAGTATTTT.

The chain couples TRBV29-1 to TRBJ2-1; D ambiguous. The CDR3 is 14 amino acids. V was clipped by 2 bases and J by 10 bases, with 18 bases between them. CDR1 and CDR2 (germline): SQVTM, ANQGSEA. In DNA form, the CDR3 reads TGCAGCGTTGAAACCGCAAAGGCCGGGCGGGAGCAGTTCTTC. It translates to CSVETAKAGREQFF.

The chain joins TRBV9 to TRBJ1-2, with 11 nucleotides matching TRBD1. Unmatched junction bases numbered 8, after V lost 4 bases and J lost 6 bases. The CDR3 is made up of 15 amino acids. Germline CDR1 and CDR2: SGDLS and YYNGEE. CDR3 sequence reads: CASSTRDRGKNGYTF. CDR3 DNA sequence: TGTGCCAGCAGCACCCGGGACAGGGGGAAAAATGGCTACACCTTC.

The CDR3 DNA is TGTGCCAGCTCGGACGGACAGGCCTATGGCTACACCTTC. It translates to CASSDGQAYGYTF. The chain employs TRBV18 and TRBJ1-2; 7 bases fit TRBD1. Germline-derived CDR1 and CDR2 are KGHSH and LQKENI. The CDR3 has 13 amino acids. With 6 bases clipped from V and 4 bases from J, the junction kept 5 bases outside the gene matches.

V is TRBV6-5 and J is TRBJ2-3; 11 bases fit TRBD2. V was pared by 2 bases and J by 3 bases, with 4 bases of the junction left unmatched. Germline V gene sequence: CDR1 MNHEY, CDR2 SVGAGI. The CDR3 extends over 16 amino acids. The CDR3 DNA reads as TGTGCCAGCAGTTACGACCCTAGCGGGAGGACAGATACGCAGTATTTT. Translating it yields CASSYDPSGRTDTQYF.

J is TRBJ2-5 and V is TRBV28; 10 bases are shared with TRBD2. The CDR3 runs to 17 residues. Trimming at V came to 5 bases and at J to 5 bases, leaving 14 bases not matched to a gene. Germline lookup yields CDR1 MDHEN and CDR2 SYDVKM. CDR3 residues: CASSARPSGRASETQYF. In DNA, the CDR3 is TGTGCCAGCAGTGCCCGGCCCAGCGGGAGGGCCTCGGAGACCCAGTACTTC.

This rearrangement joins TRBV7-9 to TRBJ1-4; no clear D gene. CDR1 is SEHNR, CDR2 FQNEAQ, per germline (reference sequence). The V and J ends lost 7 bases and 3 bases respectively, with 3 bases between them. The CDR3 extends over 11 amino acids. CDR3 residues: CASTPNEKLFF. The CDR3, as DNA: TGTGCCAGCACCCCTAATGAAAAACTGTTTTTT.

This clone showed up just once. The chain employs TRBV5-1 and TRBJ1-6, with D unclear. The CDR3 loop spans 15 amino acids. Germline V gives CDR1 SGHRS, CDR2 YFSETQ. Trimming cost V 6 bases and J 9 bases, with 19 bases left between them. This CDR3 reads CASTRARGRSSPLHF. CDR3 in DNA: TGCGCCAGCACCCGAGCTCGGGGAAGGAGTTCACCCCTCCACTTT. The full variable domain, completed using reference TRBV5-1 and TRBJ1-6, is KAGVTQTPRYLIKTRGQQVTLSCSPISGHRSVSWYQQTPGQGLQFLFEYFSETQRNKGNFPGRFSGRQFSNSRSEMNVSTLELGDSALYLCASTRARGRSSPLHFGNGTRLTVT.

This rearrangement joins TRBV5-4 to TRBJ2-2; 8 bases map to TRBD1. Per germline, CDR1 SGHNT and CDR2 YYREEE (reference sequence). The CDR3 has 15 amino acids. The V segment lost 2 bases and the J segment 4 bases; nucleotides outside the gene matches: 4. CDR3 DNA sequence: TGTGCCAGCAGCTTAGTACAGGGGGGCACCGGGGAGCTGTTTTTT. Translated: CASSLVQGGTGELFF.

J is TRBJ2-7 and V is TRBV28, with D maybe TRBD2 (5 bases). Germline CDR1 MDHEN, CDR2 SYDVKM. The CDR3 has 15 amino acids. V was pared by 4 bases and J by 3 bases, with 16 bases between. The CDR3 spells CASSSATGMSYEQYF. CDR3 DNA sequence: TGTGCCAGCAGTTCTGCAACGGGGATGAGCTACGAGCAGTACTTC. The whole variable domain, filled in from reference TRBV28 and TRBJ2-7, reads DVKVTQSSRYLVKRTGEKVFLECVQDMDHENMFWYRQDPGLGLRLIYFSYDVKMKEKGDIPEGYSVSREKKERFSLILESASTNQTSMYLCASSSATGMSYEQYFGPGTRLTVT.

In DNA, the CDR3 is TGTGCCAGCAGTGAACAGGGGGCAGGCGAGCAGTACTTC. This translates into CASSEQGAGEQYF. V usage is TRBV2 and J usage is TRBJ2-7; 8 bases are a match to TRBD1. The ends lost 2 bases at V and 6 bases at J; junction bases unmatched: 3. The germline gives CDR1 SNHLY, CDR2 FYNNEI. This CDR3 contains 13 residues.

The chain links TRBV30 to TRBJ2-7; tentatively, D is TRBD1 (5 bases). This CDR3 has 13 amino acids. V was trimmed by 5 bases and J by 2 bases, leaving 13 bases between them. Germline loops: CDR1 GTSNPN, CDR2 SVGIG (reference sequence). CDR3 sequence reads: CAWVEQAAYEQYF. The CDR3 region has the DNA TGTGCCTGGGTTGAACAGGCGGCCTACGAGCAGTACTTC.

This chain joins TRBV5-1 and TRBJ1-2; D unclear. V lost 0 bases and J 0 bases, leaving 9 bases between the germline ends. This CDR3 has 15 residues. Germline lookup yields CDR1 SGHRS and CDR2 YFSETQ. The CDR3 protein is CASSLAGGANYGYTF. Here the CDR3 DNA reads TGCGCCAGCAGCTTGGCCGGCGGGGCTAACTATGGCTACACCTTC.

The CDR3 loop is CASKVRTDEQFF. The CDR3 DNA reads as TGTGCCAGCAAAGTACGGACGGATGAGCAGTTCTTC. The V and J genes are TRBV27 and TRBJ2-1; unclear D gene. Deletions cut 7 bases from V and 8 bases from J, with 12 bases between. Germline CDR1 MNHEY, CDR2 SMNVEV (reference sequence). CDR3 length: 12 amino acids.

This clone was picked up a small number of times. This chain uses TRBV10-1 with TRBJ1-1; 10 bases align to TRBD1. This CDR3 comprises 17 residues. J gave up 3 bases and V 7 bases, and 14 bases lay outside the gene matches. Germline V gene lookup returns CDR1 WNHNN and CDR2 SYGVQD (reference sequence). For the CDR3, the DNA is TGCGCCAGCAACGACCGGGACAGGGGACAGACCGACACTGAAGCTTTCTTT. This gives the protein CASNDRDRGQTDTEAFF.

The genes are TRBV27 and TRBJ1-3, with a tentative D call TRBD1 (5 bases). The CDR3 covers 16 residues. Germline V gene sequence: CDR1 MNHEY, CDR2 SMNVEV (reference sequence). The ends were cut back, 0 bases at V and 1 base at J, with 10 bases in the middle. CDR3 coding DNA: TGTGCCAGCAGTTTATCGGGACCGCTTTCTGGAAACACCATATATTTT. It yields the protein CASSLSGPLSGNTIYF.